The entry that follows covers one T cell receptor beta chain sequence. This sample stems from a study of blood T cell repertoires in COVID-19. About the study: The cDNA or gDNA used as material had been derived from T cells, B-cell-depleted T cells, or PBMCs.

Germline V CDR1 and CDR2: SGHDT, YYEEEE. This CDR3 region has 16 residues. V was clipped by 1 base and J by 2 bases; unmatched bases: 5. Original handling: Amplifying reference gene primers gave estimates of nucleated cell counts. Using immunoSEQ multiplex PCR, the repertoire was profiled, and TCRdb retains in-frame clones only, with some absent. V and J calls plus clone size are reproduced from that table; the DNA served to infer D and trimming. In the table there are 68,000 or so clones, 85% to 90% of which are singletons. The sequencing input was peripheral blood. The chain is built from TRBV5-6 and TRBJ2-3; 9 nucleotides agree with TRBD2. This clonotype originated in a man aged 45-65 years with active COVID-19. In DNA, the CDR3 is TGTGCCAGCAGCTTGTATGCGGGGGGGTACACAGATACGCAGTATTTT. It specifies CASSLYAGGYTDTQYF.